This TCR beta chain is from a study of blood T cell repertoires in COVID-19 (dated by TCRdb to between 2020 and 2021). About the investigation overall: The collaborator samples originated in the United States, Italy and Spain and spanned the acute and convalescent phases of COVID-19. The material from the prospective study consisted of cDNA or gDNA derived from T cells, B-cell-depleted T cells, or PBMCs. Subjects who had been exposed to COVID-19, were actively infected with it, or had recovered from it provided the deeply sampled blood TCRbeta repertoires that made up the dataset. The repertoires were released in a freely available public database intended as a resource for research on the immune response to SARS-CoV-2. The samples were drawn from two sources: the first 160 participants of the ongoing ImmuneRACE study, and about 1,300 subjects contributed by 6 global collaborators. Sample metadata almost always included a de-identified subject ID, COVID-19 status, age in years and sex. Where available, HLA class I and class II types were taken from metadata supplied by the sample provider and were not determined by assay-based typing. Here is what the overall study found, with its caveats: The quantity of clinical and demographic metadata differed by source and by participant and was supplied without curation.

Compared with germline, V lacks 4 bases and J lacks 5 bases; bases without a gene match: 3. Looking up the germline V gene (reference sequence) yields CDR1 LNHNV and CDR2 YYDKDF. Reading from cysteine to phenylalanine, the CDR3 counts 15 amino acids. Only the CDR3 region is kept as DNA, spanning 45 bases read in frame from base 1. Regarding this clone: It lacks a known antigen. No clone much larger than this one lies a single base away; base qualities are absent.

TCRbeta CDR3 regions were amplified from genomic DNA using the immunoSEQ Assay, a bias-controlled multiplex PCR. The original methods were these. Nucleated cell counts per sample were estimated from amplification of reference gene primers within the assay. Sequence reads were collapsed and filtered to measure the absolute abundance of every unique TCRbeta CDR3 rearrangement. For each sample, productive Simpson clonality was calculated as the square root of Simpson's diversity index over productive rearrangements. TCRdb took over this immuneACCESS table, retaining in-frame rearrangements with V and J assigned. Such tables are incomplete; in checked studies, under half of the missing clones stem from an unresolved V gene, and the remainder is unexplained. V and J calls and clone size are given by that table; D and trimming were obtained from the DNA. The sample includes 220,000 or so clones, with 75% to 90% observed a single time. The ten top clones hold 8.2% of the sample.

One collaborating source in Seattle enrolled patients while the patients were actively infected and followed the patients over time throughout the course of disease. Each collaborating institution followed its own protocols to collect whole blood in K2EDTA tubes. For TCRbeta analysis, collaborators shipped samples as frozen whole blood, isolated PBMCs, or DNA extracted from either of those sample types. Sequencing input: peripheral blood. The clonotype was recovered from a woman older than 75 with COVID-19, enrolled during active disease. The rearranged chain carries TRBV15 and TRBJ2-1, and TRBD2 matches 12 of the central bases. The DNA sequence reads TGTGCCACCAGCACCAGACTAGCGGGGGACAATGAGCAGTTCTTC. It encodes CATSTRLAGDNEQFF.